The 19 T cell receptor beta chains reported below all come from one sample, sequenced in a study of shared clonotypes between healthy human individuals. Some clones are missing from TCRdb's copy, which holds only in-frame ones; the method was immunoSEQ multiplex PCR. The profile covers nearly 1,000,000 clones, with 76% appearing a single time and about 1.5% taken by the ten largest. The sequenced sample consisted of memory CD4+ T cells sorted from blood. Subset indicated: CD45RA-negative fraction. The receptors were gathered from a man between 18 and 35 years old in good health.

This chain connects TRBV5-4 to TRBJ2-7, with TRBD1 identical over 9 bases. This CDR3 comprises 14 residues. Germline CDR1 and CDR2: SGHNT and YYREEE (reference sequence). J was trimmed by 4 bases and V by 5 bases; bases with no gene match: 7. This CDR3 reads CASSSGTGRYEQYF. In nucleotides, the CDR3 is TGTGCCAGCAGTTCCGGGACAGGGAGGTACGAGCAGTACTTC.

The chain joins TRBV7-9 to TRBJ2-7; no clear D gene. Germline loops: CDR1 SEHNR, CDR2 FQNEAQ (reference sequence). Trimming took 1 base from V and 6 from J, leaving 19 bases between them. The CDR3 length is 16 residues. CDR3 in amino acids: CASSLGSSGGPGEQYF. The CDR3 DNA is TGTGCCAGCAGCTTAGGGTCGTCGGGCGGACCAGGCGAGCAGTACTTC.

This rearrangement joins TRBV7-6 to TRBJ2-2; D assignment may be TRBD1 or TRBD2 (6 bases each). Germline V gives CDR1 SGHVS, CDR2 FNYEAQ. CDR3 size: 13 residues. The ends were cut back, 5 bases at V and 6 bases at J, with 10 bases in the middle. Here the CDR3 reads CASSPGDSGELFF. CDR3 DNA sequence: TGTGCCAGCAGCCCAGGGGACTCCGGGGAGCTGTTTTTT.

The J gene is TRBJ2-5, the V gene TRBV5-1; the match to TRBD2 covers 14 bases. CDR1 is SGHRS, CDR2 YFSETQ, per germline. The CDR3 loop spans 15 amino acids. Trimming at V came to 4 bases and at J to 4 bases, leaving 3 bases not matched to a gene. CDR3 DNA sequence: TGCGCCAGCAGCGGGGGACTAGCGGGAGTAGAGACCCAGTACTTC. Translated: CASSGGLAGVETQYF. The full variable domain, in which reference TRBV5-1 and TRBJ2-5 provide the parts outside the CDR3, is KAGVTQTPRYLIKTRGQQVTLSCSPISGHRSVSWYQQTPGQGLQFLFEYFSETQRNKGNFPGRFSGRQFSNSRSEMNVSTLELGDSALYLCASSGGLAGVETQYFGPGTRLLVL.

As concerns this clone: This specimen includes other DNA sequences encoding the same CDR3. The chain uses TRBV28 and TRBJ1-2; no clear D. V lost 2 bases, J lost 4 bases, and 8 bases lay in between. Per germline, CDR1 MDHEN and CDR2 SYDVKM. The length of the CDR3 is 13 residues. CDR3 sequence: CASSLPDSYGYTF. For the CDR3, the DNA is TGTGCCAGCAGTTTACCGGATAGCTATGGCTACACCTTC.

The chain uses TRBV20-1 and TRBJ2-2; D not certain. V was cut by 3 bases and J by 6 bases, with 5 bases left in between. This CDR3 spans 11 amino acids. CDR1 is DFQATT and CDR2 is SNEGSKA in the germline V gene (reference sequence). CDR3 nucleotide sequence: TGCAGTGCTAGCGCTTCCGGGGAGCTGTTTTTT. It yields the protein CSASASGELFF.

The chain joins TRBV7-9 to TRBJ1-1; D not certain. Germline CDR1 reads SEHNR; CDR2 reads FQNEAQ (reference sequence). The CDR3 contains 13 residues. V lost 7 bases and J 1 base, leaving 10 bases between the germline ends. The CDR3 loop is CASTPWANTEAFF. The CDR3 DNA reads TGTGCCAGCACCCCTTGGGCGAACACTGAAGCTTTCTTT.

The chain employs TRBV19 and TRBJ1-6; the D is unclear. Per the germline V gene, CDR1 is LNHDA and CDR2 is SQIVND (reference sequence). Deletions cut 7 bases from V and 6 bases from J, with 13 bases between. CDR3 length: 14 residues. The chain's CDR3 is CASMESFGNSPLHF. The CDR3 region has the DNA TGTGCCAGTATGGAAAGTTTCGGTAATTCACCCCTCCACTTT.

The chain couples TRBV30 to TRBJ1-5; 8 bases map to TRBD1. The CDR3 runs to 15 residues. V lost 2 bases, J lost 0 bases, and 3 bases stayed unmatched. The V gene's germline CDR1 is GTSNPN and CDR2 SVGIG (reference sequence). The CDR3 reads CAWSLTGVSNQPQHF. In DNA form, the CDR3 reads TGTGCCTGGAGTCTGACAGGGGTTAGCAATCAGCCCCAGCATTTT.

The gene calls are TRBV13 and TRBJ2-7; D not resolved. CDR3 length: 13 amino acids. Trimming left V 3 bases short and J 3 bases short, with 9 bases between. The germline gives CDR1 PRHDT, CDR2 FYEKMQ (reference sequence). The CDR3 region is CASSLRRIYEQYF. For the CDR3, the DNA is TGTGCCAGCAGCTTGAGACGGATCTACGAGCAGTACTTC.

J is TRBJ2-3 and V is TRBV6-5, with TRBD2 matching 11 bases. The CDR3 spans 16 residues. Germline V gene lookup returns CDR1 MNHEY and CDR2 SVGAGI. Trimming cost V 0 bases and J 4 bases; bases outside gene matches: 3. The CDR3: CASSYSGTSGSDTQYF. The CDR3 nucleotides are TGTGCCAGCAGTTACTCCGGGACTAGCGGTTCAGATACGCAGTATTTT.

V gene TRBV25-1 combines with J gene TRBJ2-2; D is uncertain. Looked up from germline, CDR1 is MGHDK and CDR2 is SYGVNS. Trimming stripped 9 bases from V and 7 bases from J, with 9 bases between. The CDR3 has 11 residues. In DNA, the CDR3 is TGTGCCAGTAGCCGTTTCGGGGAGCTGTTTTTT. Its translation: CASSRFGELFF.

This clone was seen a handful of times. The CDR3, as DNA: TGTGCCAGCAGCTTAGTCCCGGGGCAGCCCCAGCATTTT. Protein: CASSLVPGQPQHF. The rearrangement uses TRBV7-2 and TRBJ1-5; unclear D gene. The V gene's germline CDR1 is SGHTA and CDR2 FQGNSA. Between the trimmed V and J ends, which lost 1 base and 7 bases, there was a span of 8 bases. This CDR3 has 13 amino acids. Based on the CDR3 plus reference TRBV7-2 and TRBJ1-5, the full variable domain is GAGVSQSPSNKVTEKGKDVELRCDPISGHTALYWYRQSLGQGLEFLIYFQGNSAPDKSGLPSDRFSAERTGGSVSTLTIQRTQQEDSAVYLCASSLVPGQPQHFGDGTRLSIL.

The sample holds a few counts of this clone. This sequence joins TRBV30 and TRBJ1-2, with D unresolved. V dropped 0 bases and J dropped 0 bases, with 11 bases sitting between them. Germline assignment: CDR1 GTSNPN and CDR2 SVGIG (reference sequence). The CDR3 runs 15 residues. CDR3 loop: CAWSVLRRANYGYTF. The DNA for the CDR3 is TGTGCCTGGAGTGTACTGAGGAGAGCTAACTATGGCTACACCTTC.

This clone was observed a handful of times. This chain joins TRBV21-1 and TRBJ2-4. TRBV21-1 is a documented pseudogene. CDR3 size: 15 residues. The CDR3 DNA is TGTGCCAGCAGCAAAGGGCTACTGATCAAAAACATTCAGTACTTC. Translating gives CASSKGLLIKNIQYF.

The J gene is TRBJ2-3, the V gene TRBV28; 13 bases are shared with TRBD2. J gave up 5 bases and V 7 bases, and 12 bases lay outside the gene matches. In germline, CDR1 is MDHEN, CDR2 SYDVKM. The CDR3 spans 17 residues. CDR3 loop: CASKEGWRLAGGDTQYF. As DNA, the CDR3 is TGTGCCAGCAAGGAGGGCTGGAGACTAGCGGGGGGAGATACGCAGTATTTT.

A word on this clone: The sample has other DNA sequences that encode this CDR3 too. The chain employs TRBV5-4 and TRBJ2-3; the D gene is possibly TRBD2 (5 bases). The CDR3 length is 15 residues. CDR1 and CDR2 (germline): SGHNT, YYREEE (reference sequence). Trimming stripped 0 bases from V and 1 base from J, with 9 bases between. CDR3 in amino acids: CASSLASGGTDTQYF. Written as DNA, the CDR3 is TGTGCCAGCAGCTTGGCCAGCGGTGGCACAGATACGCAGTATTTT.

The V gene is TRBV2, the J gene TRBJ1-5; no definite D call. This CDR3 has 15 amino acids. Germline CDR1 is SNHLY and CDR2 is FYNNEI. The V and J ends lost 2 bases and 3 bases respectively, with 11 bases between them. The CDR3 loop reads CASSERGGFNQPQHF. The CDR3 DNA sequence: TGTGCCAGCAGTGAACGAGGCGGATTCAATCAGCCCCAGCATTTT.

This clone was observed a few times. The chain links TRBV18 to TRBJ2-7; no definite D call. V gave up 0 bases and J gave up 2 bases, with 8 bases separating them. Germline CDR1 KGHSH, CDR2 LQKENI. The CDR3 covers 14 residues. The CDR3 bases are TGTGCCAGCTCACCACCCCTGCCCACCTACGAGCAGTACTTC. It codes for CASSPPLPTYEQYF.